The present entry profiles one T cell receptor beta chain with its context. Assay used: immunoSEQ multiplex PCR; TCRdb lists only in-frame clones, some missing. Found here are roughly 220,000 clones, just under 95% of them singletons; the top ten hold approximately 1.4%. This sample was included in a study of control samples from healthy donors and cancer patients. The sample comprised blood. This sequence originates from a man aged 45-60 years in good health.

CDR3: CASIGLNSLEQFF. CDR3 DNA sequence: TGCGCCAGCATTGGACTAAACAGCCTTGAGCAGTTCTTC. The rearrangement uses TRBV10-2 and TRBJ2-1; D might be TRBD2 (6 bases). Germline CDR1 is WSHSY and CDR2 is SAAADI. V shed 7 bases and J shed 9 bases, with 16 bases lying between them. This CDR3 region has 13 residues.